Following are 4 T cell receptor beta chains from one sample sequenced in a study of blood T cell repertoires in COVID-19. Some clones are missing from TCRdb's copy, which holds only in-frame ones; the method was immunoSEQ multiplex PCR. Of approximately 300,000 clones listed, 87% are singletons. The sequenced sample was PBMCs or T cells enriched from blood (not recorded which). These receptors came from a young woman who had recovered from COVID-19.

This sequence joins TRBV6-2 or TRBV6-3 and TRBJ1-4; 8 positions match TRBD1. The CDR3 totals 15 residues. Trimming took 4 bases from V and 8 from J; bases not matched to a gene: 9. CDR1 and CDR2 from the germline V gene are MNHEY and SVGEGT. The CDR3 DNA reads as TGTGCCAGCAGTTCCCATCGGGACAGGAGGGAAAAACTGTTTTTT. As protein: CASSSHRDRREKLFF.

This clone was seen just once. The chain has TRBV27 and TRBJ1-1, with TRBD1 matching 9 bases. This CDR3 is 16 amino acids long. CDR1 is MNHEY and CDR2 is SMNVEV in the germline V gene (reference sequence). Germline trimming cut 5 bases from V and 6 bases from J; bases unmatched to any gene: 13. The CDR3 loop is CASSVNRDRAYSEAFF. The CDR3 DNA sequence: TGTGCCAGCAGTGTAAACCGGGACAGGGCCTACTCTGAAGCTTTCTTT.

This chain connects TRBV6-5 to TRBJ1-2; 11 nucleotides align to TRBD1. Germline CDR1 MNHEY, CDR2 SVGAGI. J lost 6 bases, V lost 0 bases, and 3 bases had no gene match. This CDR3 spans 15 amino acids. The CDR3, as DNA: TGTGCCAGCAGTTACTCGGACAGGGGGCGCGATGGCTACACCTTC. Its protein product is CASSYSDRGRDGYTF.

The chain carries TRBV7-3 and TRBJ1-1; TRBD1 is a possible D gene (5 bases). Trimming removed 5 bases at V and 4 bases at J, with 11 bases between. CDR1 and CDR2 from the germline V gene are SGHTA and FQGTGA. The CDR3 consists of 13 residues. The CDR3 DNA reads TGTGCCAGCAGCCCGCAGGGTGGCACTGAAGCTTTCTTT. As protein: CASSPQGGTEAFF.